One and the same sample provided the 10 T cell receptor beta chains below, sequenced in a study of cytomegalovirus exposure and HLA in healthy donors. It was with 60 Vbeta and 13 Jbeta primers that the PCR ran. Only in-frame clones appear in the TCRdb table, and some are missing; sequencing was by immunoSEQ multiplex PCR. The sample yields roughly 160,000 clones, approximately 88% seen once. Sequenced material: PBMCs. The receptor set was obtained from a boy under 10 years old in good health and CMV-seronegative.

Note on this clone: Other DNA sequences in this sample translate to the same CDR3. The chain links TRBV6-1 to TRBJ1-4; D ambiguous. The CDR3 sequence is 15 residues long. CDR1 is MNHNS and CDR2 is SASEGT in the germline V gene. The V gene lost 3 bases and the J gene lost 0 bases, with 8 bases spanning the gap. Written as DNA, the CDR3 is TGTGCCAGCAGTGAGGAGCCTGCAACTAATGAAAAACTGTTTTTT. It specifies CASSEEPATNEKLFF.

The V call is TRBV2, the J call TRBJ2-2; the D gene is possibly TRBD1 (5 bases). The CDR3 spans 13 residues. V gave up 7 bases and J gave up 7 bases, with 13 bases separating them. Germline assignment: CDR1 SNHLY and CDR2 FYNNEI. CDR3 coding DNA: TGTGCCAGCATCCCCCAGGGCGTCGGGGAGCTGTTTTTT. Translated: CASIPQGVGELFF.

CDR3 amino acids: CAITERATSGNTIYF. The DNA of the CDR3 is TGTGCCATCACCGAAAGAGCCACCTCTGGAAACACCATATATTTT. J is TRBJ1-3 and V is TRBV10-3, with D unresolved. Trimming shortened V by 7 bases and J by 0 bases, and 13 bases separated the two germline ends. There are 15 residues in the CDR3. From germline, CDR1 is ENHRY and CDR2 SYGVKD.

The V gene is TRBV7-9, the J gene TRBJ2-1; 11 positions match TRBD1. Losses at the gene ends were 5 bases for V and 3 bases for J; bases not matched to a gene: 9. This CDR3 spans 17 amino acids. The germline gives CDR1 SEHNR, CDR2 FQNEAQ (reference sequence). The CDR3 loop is CASSGGIGTGGYNEQFF. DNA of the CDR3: TGTGCCAGCAGCGGCGGAATTGGGACAGGGGGCTACAATGAGCAGTTCTTC.

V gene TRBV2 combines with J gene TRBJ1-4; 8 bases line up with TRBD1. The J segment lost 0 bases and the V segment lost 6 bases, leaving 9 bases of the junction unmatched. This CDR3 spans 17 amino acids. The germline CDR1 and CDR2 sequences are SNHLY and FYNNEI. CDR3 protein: CASSTGQDAATNEKLFF. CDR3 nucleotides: TGTGCCAGCAGCACGGGACAGGACGCTGCAACTAATGAAAAACTGTTTTTT.

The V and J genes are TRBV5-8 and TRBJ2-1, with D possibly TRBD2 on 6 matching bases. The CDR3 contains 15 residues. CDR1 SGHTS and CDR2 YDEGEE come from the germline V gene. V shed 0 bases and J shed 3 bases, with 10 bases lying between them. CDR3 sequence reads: CASSLVQGGYNEQFF. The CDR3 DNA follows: TGTGCCAGCAGCTTGGTCCAGGGAGGCTACAATGAGCAGTTCTTC.

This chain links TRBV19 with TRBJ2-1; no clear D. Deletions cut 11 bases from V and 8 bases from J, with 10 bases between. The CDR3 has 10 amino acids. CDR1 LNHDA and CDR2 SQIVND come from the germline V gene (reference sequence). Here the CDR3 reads CALRFDEQFF. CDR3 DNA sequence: TGTGCCCTTCGGTTCGATGAGCAGTTCTTC. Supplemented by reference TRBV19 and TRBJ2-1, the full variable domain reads DGGITQSPKYLFRKEGQNVTLSCEQNLNHDAMYWYRQDPGQGLRLIYYSQIVNDFQKGDIAEGYSVSREKKESFPLTVTSAQKNPTAFYLCALRFDEQFFGPGTRLTVL.

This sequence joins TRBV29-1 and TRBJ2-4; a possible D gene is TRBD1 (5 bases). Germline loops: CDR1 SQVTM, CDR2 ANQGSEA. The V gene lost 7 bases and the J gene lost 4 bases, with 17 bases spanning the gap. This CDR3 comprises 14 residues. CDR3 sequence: CSASRAGLKNIQYF. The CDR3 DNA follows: TGCAGCGCATCTCGAGCAGGGTTAAAAAACATTCAGTACTTC.

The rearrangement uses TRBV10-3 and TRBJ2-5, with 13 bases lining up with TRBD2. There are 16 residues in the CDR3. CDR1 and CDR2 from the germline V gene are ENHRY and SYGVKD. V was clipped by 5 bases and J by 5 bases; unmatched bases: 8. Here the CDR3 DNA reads TGTGCCATCAGTAGGACTAGCGGGAGCGAGAGGGAGACCCAGTACTTC. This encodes CAISRTSGSERETQYF.

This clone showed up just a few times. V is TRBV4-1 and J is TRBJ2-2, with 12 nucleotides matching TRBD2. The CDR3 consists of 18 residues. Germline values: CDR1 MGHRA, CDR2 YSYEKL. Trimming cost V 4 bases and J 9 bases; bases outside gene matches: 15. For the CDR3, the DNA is TGCGCCAGCAGCCTCCTGGGACTAGCGGGCGAGTCAAGACGGGAGCTGTTTTTT. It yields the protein CASSLLGLAGESRRELFF.